These T cell receptor beta chains were read from a single sample in a study of T cells in Graves' hyperthyroidism and ophthalmopathy. TCRdb analysed the multiplex PCR reads with MiXCR anew, one entry per CDR3 protein. The data contain more than 600,000 distinct CDR3 sequences, roughly 15% of them singletons. The sequencing input was blood. The source of these receptors is a young man with Graves' hyperthyroidism. CDR3s include the opening cysteine and the closing phenylalanine or tryptophan. A D gene is named only where the DNA matches it firmly. The listing skips clone size in some rows; elsewhere it reads once, few, many or a size class.

TRBV28	.	.	TRBJ2-7	TGTGCCAGCAGCGGGGTGGAGGGGGCGCGGTACGAGCAGTACTTC	CASSGVEGARYEQYF
TRBV2	TRBD1	few	TRBJ2-4	TGTGCCAGCAGTGCCGGACAGGGGGAGTCCAAAAACATTCAGTACTTC	CASSAGQGESKNIQYF
TRBV2	TRBD2	many	TRBJ2-5	TGTGCCAGGGGAGGCAAGCGGGAGGGCCGATTCGAAGAGACCCAGTACTTC	CARGGKREGRFEETQYF
TRBV24-1	.	few	TRBJ2-1	TGTGCCACCAGTGAAGTAGGAGCCTTCTCCTACAATGAGCAGTTCTTC	CATSEVGAFSYNEQFF
TRBV11-2	TRBD2	few	TRBJ2-1	TGTGCCAGCAGCTTTGCTGATAGCGGGGATTACAATGAGCAGTTCTTC	CASSFADSGDYNEQFF
TRBV20-1	TRBD2	few	TRBJ2-7	TGCAGTGCGGGAGCGGGAGGTTACGAGCAGTACTTC	CSAGAGGYEQYF
TRBV12-3/TRBV12-4	.	few	TRBJ1-1	TGTGCCAGCAGAAAAGGGGGGATAGGTGAAGCTTTCTTT	CASRKGGIGEAFF
TRBV28	.	many	TRBJ2-2	TGTGCCAGCAGTATTTCTAGCGCCCCGAACACCGGGGAGCTGTTTTTT	CASSISSAPNTGELFF
TRBV4-1	.	few	TRBJ1-1	TGCGCCAGCAGGTTGGTCGGGGGAGGGGCTGAAGCTTTCTTT	CASRLVGGGAEAFF
TRBV6-1	TRBD1	.	TRBJ1-1	TGTGCCAGCCAGAGACAGGGGCGGACTGAAGCTTTCTTT	CASQRQGRTEAFF
TRBV18	.	.	TRBJ1-2	TGTGCCAGCTCACCACAGGCGGGAGCCTCGGGGGGCTACACCTTC	CASSPQAGASGGYTF
TRBV6-1	.	few	TRBJ2-5	TGTGCCAGCAGTGAGGGAGCAGGTCCGGAGACCCAGTACTTC	CASSEGAGPETQYF
TRBV12-3/TRBV12-4	.	many	TRBJ2-5	TGTGCCAGCAGTTCGGTGAGGTCCCCCGAGACCCAGTACTTC	CASSSVRSPETQYF
TRBV12-3/TRBV12-4	TRBD1	many	TRBJ2-7	TGTGCCAGCAGTTACAGGGGTTCCTACGAGCAGTACTTC	CASSYRGSYEQYF
TRBV12-3/TRBV12-4	.	few	TRBJ1-2	TGTGCCAGCAGTTTTAACAGTAACTATGGCTACACCTTC	CASSFNSNYGYTF
TRBV7-3	.	few	TRBJ2-1	TGTGCCAGCAGCCCCAGGCCCAGCGGTATCGACGAGCAGTTCTTC	CASSPRPSGIDEQFF
TRBV6-1	.	.	TRBJ1-2	TGTGCCGGAGCAAGGACCCTTAACTATGGCTACACCTTC	CAGARTLNYGYTF
TRBV28	.	many	TRBJ2-7	TGTGCCAGCAGTTTTGCTGGACAGTCACCTCCCTACGAGCAGTACTTC	CASSFAGQSPPYEQYF
TRBV4-3	.	.	TRBJ2-1	TGCGCCAGCAGCCAAGCGGTGGCGGGAATCCACTACAATGAGCAGTTCTTC	CASSQAVAGIHYNEQFF
TRBV29-1	.	few	TRBJ2-3	TGCAGCGTTGTGAGGGAGACAGATACGCAGTATTTT	CSVVRETDTQYF
TRBV28	TRBD1	.	TRBJ2-6	TGTGCCAGCAGGACGGGACAGGGGGCGTCTGGGGCCAACGTCCTGACTTTC	CASRTGQGASGANVLTF
TRBV24-1	.	few	TRBJ1-5	TGTGCCACCCAAGGGTCGGGCAATCAGCCCCAGCATTTT	CATQGSGNQPQHF
TRBV20-1	.	many	TRBJ1-1	TGCAGTGCTACCCCTTTCATGAACACTGAAGCTTTCTTT	CSATPFMNTEAFF
TRBV7-7	.	.	TRBJ2-2	TGTGCTAGCAGCGCAGGGACTCGGCACGCCGGGGAGCTGTTTTTT	CASSAGTRHAGELFF
TRBV20-1	TRBD2	.	TRBJ2-3	TGCAGTGCTAGAGGACCCAGCGGGAGGGCAATTTGGACAGATACGCAGTATTTT	CSARGPSGRAIWTDTQYF
TRBV4-3	TRBD2	many	TRBJ2-1	TGCGCCAGCTCCTCTAGCGGGGAAAGCGATGAGCAGTTCTTC	CASSSSGESDEQFF
TRBV20-1	.	.	TRBJ2-5	TGCAGTGCTAGAGGGGGGGCTCAAGAGACCCAGTACTTC	CSARGGAQETQYF
TRBV6-1	.	many	TRBJ2-7	TGTGCCAGCCGCGTGGAGGGCGGCCCCTACGAGCAGTACTTC	CASRVEGGPYEQYF
TRBV29-1	TRBD1	.	TRBJ2-1	TGCAGCGTTGAAGCTAGGACAGGGAGGAGGTATGAGCAGTTCTTC	CSVEARTGRRYEQFF
TRBV7-9	TRBD2	.	TRBJ2-2	TGTGCCAGCAGCGGGGGACTAGCGGTAAACACCGGGGAGCTGTTTTTT	CASSGGLAVNTGELFF
TRBV6-1	.	few	TRBJ1-1	TGTGCCGCCAAGGGCGGCTCGAACACTGAAGCTTTCTTT	CAAKGGSNTEAFF
TRBV9	.	few	TRBJ2-7	TGTGCCAGCAGCTCCGAAAGCTCCTACGAGCAGTACTTC	CASSSESSYEQYF
TRBV20-1	.	few	TRBJ2-2	TGCAGTGCTAGAGCTACTAGTGCCCCCACCGGGGAGCTGTTTTTT	CSARATSAPTGELFF
TRBV24-1	.	.	TRBJ2-2	TGTGCCACCAGTGATCCGGCCGACGGAGGAAGCACCGGGGAGCTGTTTTTT	CATSDPADGGSTGELFF
TRBV7-3	.	few	TRBJ2-1	TGTGCCAGCAGCTTAAAGTTGGGCAGGTCCGATGAGCAGTTCTTC	CASSLKLGRSDEQFF
TRBV30	.	few	TRBJ1-2	TGTGCCTGGAGTGTACAGACAGGCAGAGGCTACACCTTC	CAWSVQTGRGYTF
TRBV4-1	.	.	TRBJ2-5	TGCGCCAGCAGCCAAGAATATACGGATTACGAGTACTTC	CASSQEYTDYEYF
TRBV18	TRBD1	.	TRBJ1-1	TGTGCCAGCTCTAGAGCCCTTGGACAGGGTTCGAACACTGAAGCTTTCTTT	CASSRALGQGSNTEAFF
TRBV28	.	.	TRBJ2-1	TGTGCCAGCAGTTCCCGCCTGGGGCCGGGTGAGCAGTTCTTC	CASSSRLGPGEQFF
TRBV18	.	few	TRBJ2-1	TGTGCCAGCTCGCCGAACGGAGGGAGGCAGTTCTTC	CASSPNGGRQFF
TRBV20-1	TRBD2	.	TRBJ2-3	TGCAGTGCTAGAGGGTCTAGCGGGAGGGCAGATACGCAGTATTTT	CSARGSSGRADTQYF
TRBV6-1	.	.	TRBJ2-3	TGTGCCAGCACCCACGGGGCGAAACGCACAGATACGCAGTATTTT	CASTHGAKRTDTQYF
TRBV27	TRBD2	few	TRBJ2-3	TGTGCCACCGGCGGGAGTGGCACAGATACGCAGTATTTT	CATGGSGTDTQYF
TRBV11-1	.	many	TRBJ1-2	TGTGCCAGCAGCTCTCGGCGGCGGGATGGCTACACCTTC	CASSSRRRDGYTF
TRBV6-1	TRBD2	few	TRBJ2-3	TGTGCCAGCAGTGTGTATCGGGAGGCGACAGATACGCAGTATTTT	CASSVYREATDTQYF
TRBV11-3	.	.	TRBJ1-4	TGTGCCAGCATTGGGGGGCCAAGTGAAAAACTGTTTTTT	CASIGGPSEKLFF
TRBV3-1	.	few	TRBJ1-4	TGTGCCAGCAGCCACCCCTTAGGACGAAATGAAAAACTGTTTTTT	CASSHPLGRNEKLFF